A selection of T cell receptor beta chains follows, all from one sample in a study of T-cell reconstitution after alpha-beta-depleted transplantation in children. TCRdb re-called the PCR reads through MiXCR, storing one row per CDR3 protein. The data hold about 540,000 distinct CDR3 sequences, with 18% observed a single time. Sequenced here: PBMCs from the stem cell graft donor, sampled from the stem cell graft. These receptors all stem from a human donor who donated a stem cell graft to a child with acute lymphoblastic leukemia. Each CDR3 is given with its conserved first and last residue. The D gene is left open where the match is weak. The listing skips clone size in some rows; elsewhere it reads once, few, many or a size class.

D gene	V gene	J gene	clone size	CDR3 DNA	CDR3 protein
.	TRBV5-1	TRBJ2-3	.	TGCGCCAGCAGCTTGAGCGAATTGGCAGATACGCAGTATTTT	CASSLSELADTQYF
TRBD1	TRBV4-1	TRBJ2-7	.	TGCGCCAGCAGCCAAGCTCAGGGGGTCCACGAGCAGTACTTC	CASSQAQGVHEQYF
.	TRBV5-1	TRBJ2-3	many	TGTGCCAGCAGTTTAGAAGGTTACACAGATACGCAGTATTTT	CASSLEGYTDTQYF
.	TRBV3-1	TRBJ2-4	few	TGTGCCAGCAGCCTACGCCCCAAAGACGACCGAGCCAAAAACATTCAGTACTTC	CASSLRPKDDRAKNIQYF
.	TRBV25-1	TRBJ2-7	few	TGTGCCAGCAGTGGGATACAGGGTGGCTACGAGCAGTACTTC	CASSGIQGGYEQYF
TRBD2	TRBV20-1	TRBJ2-3	.	TGCAGTGCTAGAGCCGAGCGGGAGGGCACAGATACGCAGTATTTT	CSARAEREGTDTQYF
TRBD2	TRBV5-1	TRBJ2-7	many	TGCGCCAGCAGCTTGGCGCTAGCGGGGGGCAACGAGCAGTACTTC	CASSLALAGGNEQYF
.	TRBV27	TRBJ2-3	few	TGTGCCAGCAGTCCAGGGGAATATACGCAGTATTTT	CASSPGEYTQYF
TRBD2	TRBV20-1	TRBJ2-1	.	TGCAGTGCTATTAGCGGGAGCTCCTACAATGAGCAGTTCTTC	CSAISGSSYNEQFF
.	TRBV15	TRBJ2-7	.	TGTGCCACCGGGATGCGGGGCCCCTACGAGCAGTACTTC	CATGMRGPYEQYF